This passage covers 27 T cell receptor beta chains from one sample sequenced in a study of T-cell reconstitution after alpha-beta-depleted transplantation in children. A TCRbeta library incorporating unique molecular identifiers was prepared. MiXCR, applied by TCRdb to the PCR reads, yields one record per CDR3 protein. The data contain 200,000 to 250,000 distinct CDR3 sequences, about 8.4% of them singletons. Material: PBMCs, mostly from graft donor cells, obtained 360 days after TCRalphabeta/CD19-depleted stem cell transplant. The source of these receptors is a male patient between 2 and 15 years old who had a stem cell transplant for acute myeloid leukemia, so the T cells may come from the graft donor.

This clonotype has a count of ten or more. This rearrangement joins TRBV7-8 to TRBJ2-3; D might be TRBD2 (6 bases). The CDR3 is 15 residues long. Germline V gene data show CDR1 as SGHVS and CDR2 as FQNEAQ. The V and J ends lost 3 bases and 0 bases respectively, with 10 bases between them. CDR3 residues: CASSFLASSTDTQYF. In DNA form, the CDR3 reads TGTGCCAGCAGCTTCCTAGCGTCTAGCACAGATACGCAGTATTTT.

This clonotype showed up many times. V usage is TRBV12-3 or TRBV12-4 and J usage is TRBJ2-5; D may be TRBD1 (6 bases). The ends were cut back, 5 bases at V and 2 bases at J, with 21 bases in the middle. CDR3 length: 17 amino acids. The chain's CDR3 is CASSPNIGTPTQETQYF. The CDR3, as DNA: TGTGCCAGCAGTCCTAACATCGGGACACCGACTCAAGAGACCCAGTACTTC.

There are a few counts of this clonotype. V gene TRBV5-1 combines with J gene TRBJ2-5; a weak D match, TRBD1 (6 bases). Trimming took 4 bases from V and 4 from J, leaving 20 bases between them. CDR3 length equals 16 residues. Germline-derived CDR1 and CDR2 are SGHRS and YFSETQ. The CDR3 loop reads CASSRLTPGDTETQYF. CDR3 sequence (DNA): TGCGCCAGCAGCCGCCTTACCCCAGGGGATACAGAGACCCAGTACTTC. The full variable domain, with the rest looked up from reference TRBV5-1 and TRBJ2-5, is KAGVTQTPRYLIKTRGQQVTLSCSPISGHRSVSWYQQTPGQGLQFLFEYFSETQRNKGNFPGRFSGRQFSNSRSEMNVSTLELGDSALYLCASSRLTPGDTETQYFGPGTRLLVL.

There are many counts of this clonotype. This chain uses TRBV12-3 or TRBV12-4 with TRBJ2-3, with TRBD1 as a possible D gene (6 bases). The CDR3 spans 17 residues. Trimming left V 4 bases short and J 1 base short, with 18 bases between. The CDR3 protein is CASSSRGTGFRTDTQYF. Here the CDR3 DNA reads TGTGCCAGCAGTTCCCGGGGTACAGGGTTTCGCACAGATACGCAGTATTTT.

This clonotype was seen ten or more times. CDR3 residues: CSARSGIPNTGELFF. The CDR3 DNA reads TGCAGTGCTAGAAGTGGAATTCCGAACACCGGGGAGCTGTTTTTT. V is TRBV20-1 and J is TRBJ2-2; D unclear. Germline assignment: CDR1 DFQATT and CDR2 SNEGSKA (reference sequence). V was cut by 2 bases and J by 0 bases, with 10 bases left in between. The CDR3 totals 15 residues.

This clonotype came up many times. This rearrangement joins TRBV7-3 to TRBJ1-1; D gene ambiguous. The V gene's germline CDR1 is SGHTA and CDR2 FQGTGA. This CDR3 spans 14 amino acids. V lost 5 bases and J 4 bases, leaving 14 bases between the germline ends. CDR3 sequence: CASSATPMITEAFF. The CDR3 DNA follows: TGTGCCAGCAGCGCGACCCCAATGATCACTGAAGCTTTCTTT.

This clonotype was observed at least ten times. The chain uses TRBV27 and TRBJ1-2; D possibly corresponds to TRBD1 (5 bases). V was trimmed by 4 bases and J by 2 bases, leaving 5 bases between them. CDR1 is MNHEY and CDR2 is SMNVEV in the germline V gene (reference sequence). The CDR3 length is 12 residues. CDR3 residues: CASSWGNYGYTF. The CDR3 DNA sequence: TGTGCCAGCAGTTGGGGCAACTATGGCTACACCTTC.

Many counts were recorded for this clonotype. The V and J genes are TRBV5-5 and TRBJ1-6; D not resolved. CDR1 and CDR2 (germline): SGHKS, YYEKEE (reference sequence). The CDR3 extends over 17 amino acids. The ends were cut back, 0 bases at V and 0 bases at J, with 10 bases in the middle. The CDR3 reads CASSLASGSSYNSPLHF. The CDR3 nucleotides are TGTGCCAGCAGCTTGGCCTCGGGAAGCTCCTATAATTCACCCCTCCACTTT.

This chain joins TRBV12-3 or TRBV12-4 and TRBJ1-5; the D is unclear. Trimming removed 3 bases at V and 1 base at J, with 7 bases between. This CDR3 contains 14 residues. The CDR3 loop reads CASSFSGSNQPQHF. In nucleotides, the CDR3 is TGTGCCAGCAGTTTTTCTGGGAGCAATCAGCCCCAGCATTTT.

This clonotype was recorded many times. The rearrangement links TRBV12-3 or TRBV12-4 to TRBJ2-5; D gene ambiguous. CDR3 length: 14 amino acids. Trimming shortened V by 5 bases and J by 4 bases, and 14 bases separated the two germline ends. CDR3 region: CASSGGPSRETQYF. The CDR3 DNA is TGTGCCAGCAGTGGTGGGCCTTCACGAGAGACCCAGTACTTC.

The sample holds a few counts of this clonotype. The chain joins TRBV5-1 to TRBJ1-4; 7 bases fit TRBD1. The CDR3 totals 14 residues. Per germline, CDR1 SGHRS and CDR2 YFSETQ. V lost 4 bases, J lost 1 base, and 1 base stayed unmatched. DNA of the CDR3: TGCGCCAGCAGCCACAGGGGAACTAATGAAAAACTGTTTTTT. This gives the protein CASSHRGTNEKLFF. The full variable domain, in which reference TRBV5-1 and TRBJ1-4 provide the parts outside the CDR3, is KAGVTQTPRYLIKTRGQQVTLSCSPISGHRSVSWYQQTPGQGLQFLFEYFSETQRNKGNFPGRFSGRQFSNSRSEMNVSTLELGDSALYLCASSHRGTNEKLFFGSGTQLSVL.

This clonotype was observed a handful of times. The DNA for the CDR3 is TGCGCCAGCAGCGAACCGACAGGGGCGAGGCCAGATACGCAGTATTTT. Residues: CASSEPTGARPDTQYF. J is TRBJ2-3 and V is TRBV4-1, with 8 bases aligning to TRBD1. Germline V gives CDR1 MGHRA, CDR2 YSYEKL. This CDR3 is 16 amino acids long. After removal of 5 bases from V and 4 bases from J, the junction contained 11 bases not matched to a gene.

This clonotype appeared many times. The J gene is TRBJ1-1, the V gene TRBV12-3 or TRBV12-4; D might be TRBD1 (5 bases). The V and J ends lost 6 bases and 5 bases respectively, with 16 bases between them. CDR3 length equals 14 residues. The CDR3 here is CASRWGAGGTEAFF. For the CDR3, the DNA is TGTGCCAGCAGATGGGGCGCGGGGGGGACTGAAGCTTTCTTT.

V and J are TRBV7-2 and TRBJ2-2; the D gene is possibly TRBD1 (5 bases). The V gene lost 6 bases and the J gene lost 2 bases, with 10 bases spanning the gap. Germline CDR1 and CDR2: SGHTA and FQGNSA. The CDR3 is 14 amino acids. The CDR3 DNA follows: TGTGCCAGCAGGCTCCAGGGCAACACCGGGGAGCTGTTTTTT. It specifies CASRLQGNTGELFF.

This clonotype was observed a few times. This sequence joins TRBV7-2 and TRBJ2-7; D call uncertain. CDR3 size: 12 residues. The V end was cut by 5 bases, the J end by 6 bases, with 11 bases between. Germline CDR1 and CDR2: SGHTA and FQGNSA. The CDR3: CASSQTASEQYF. The CDR3 DNA reads as TGTGCCAGCAGCCAAACGGCTAGCGAGCAGTACTTC. Using reference TRBV7-2 and TRBJ2-7 for the parts outside the CDR3, the full variable domain is GAGVSQSPSNKVTEKGKDVELRCDPISGHTALYWYRQSLGQGLEFLIYFQGNSAPDKSGLPSDRFSAERTGGSVSTLTIQRTQQEDSAVYLCASSQTASEQYFGPGTRLTVT.

The sample holds many counts of this clonotype. The chain has TRBV3-1 and TRBJ2-4, with D perhaps matching TRBD1 (5 bases). Germline-derived CDR1 and CDR2 are LGHDT and YNNKEL (reference sequence). CDR3 size: 15 residues. Trimming shortened V by 0 bases and J by 3 bases, and 9 bases separated the two germline ends. CDR3 sequence (DNA): TGTGCCAGCAGCCAAGATAGGGGTAGCAAAAACATTCAGTACTTC. It is translated as CASSQDRGSKNIQYF.

This clonotype came up many times. This sequence joins TRBV10-3 and TRBJ2-1, with 8 positions matching TRBD2. The CDR3 totals 18 residues. Germline CDR1 is ENHRY and CDR2 is SYGVKD. Trimming cost V 7 bases and J 1 base; bases outside gene matches: 15. The CDR3 bases are TGTGCCATCACCGATCCTGTCGGGACTAGGGGGTCCTACAATGAGCAGTTCTTC. Translating gives CAITDPVGTRGSYNEQFF.

This clonotype was seen at least ten times. V and J are TRBV5-1 and TRBJ1-1; maybe TRBD1 (6 bases). Trimming stripped 0 bases from V and 0 bases from J, with 18 bases between. The CDR3 consists of 18 residues. Looked up from germline, CDR1 is SGHRS and CDR2 is YFSETQ. CDR3 DNA sequence: TGCGCCAGCAGCTTGGCCCATCGAAGGGGGACTGTGAACACTGAAGCTTTCTTT. Translating it yields CASSLAHRRGTVNTEAFF.

This clonotype was seen more than once but under ten times. This rearrangement joins TRBV29-1 to TRBJ2-3, with D perhaps assigned TRBD1 or TRBD2 (5 bases each). The V gene lost 6 bases and the J gene lost 6 bases, with 16 bases spanning the gap. CDR1 and CDR2 from the germline V gene are SQVTM and ANQGSEA. The CDR3 has 13 residues. The CDR3 DNA follows: TGCAGCGTAAGGGGACGGCTCGCGGATACGCAGTATTTT. Protein: CSVRGRLADTQYF.

This clonotype was recorded a few times. The chain carries TRBV21-1 and TRBJ2-7. TRBV21-1 is a pseudogene segment. The CDR3 sequence is 14 residues long. The CDR3 loop reads CASRLSTQRYEQYV. The DNA of the CDR3 is TGTGCCAGCAGGTTGAGTACCCAACGCTACGAGCAGTACGTC.

The rearrangement links TRBV29-1 to TRBJ2-1; tentatively, D is TRBD2 (6 bases). Trimming pared 0 bases from V and 8 bases from J, leaving 8 bases between. The CDR3 covers 12 residues. The V gene's germline CDR1 is SQVTM and CDR2 ANQGSEA. This CDR3 is CSVEEGGYEQFF. The CDR3 region has the DNA TGCAGCGTTGAAGAGGGGGGTTATGAGCAGTTCTTC.

This clonotype was counted ten times or more. The V and J genes are TRBV12-3 or TRBV12-4 and TRBJ2-7; a possible D gene is TRBD1 (6 bases). CDR3 size: 15 residues. Trimming shortened V by 3 bases and J by 2 bases, and 14 bases separated the two germline ends. CDR3 region: CASSFKTGATYEQYV. The DNA for the CDR3 is TGTGCCAGCAGTTTCAAGACAGGCGCTACCTACGAGCAGTACGTC.

This clonotype was observed a few times. V usage is TRBV27 and J usage is TRBJ2-6, with D unresolved. This CDR3 has 14 residues. Deletions cut 7 bases from V and 0 bases from J, with 7 bases between. Germline V CDR1 and CDR2: MNHEY, SMNVEV (reference sequence). The CDR3 loop is CASMDPSGANVLTF. For the CDR3, the DNA is TGTGCCAGCATGGATCCCTCTGGGGCCAACGTCCTGACTTTC.

This clonotype was seen a handful of times. The CDR3 spells CASRRTGGSGTEAFF. CDR3 coding DNA: TGTGCCAGCAGGCGGACAGGGGGGAGTGGCACTGAAGCTTTCTTT. The rearrangement joins TRBV12-3 or TRBV12-4 to TRBJ1-1, with TRBD1 matching over 10 bases. The CDR3 has 15 amino acids. The ends lost 6 bases at V and 4 bases at J; junction bases unmatched: 8.

This clonotype has a count of ten or more. This chain links TRBV15 with TRBJ2-7; unclear D gene. Germline V gene data show CDR1 as LNHNV and CDR2 as YYDKDF (reference sequence). This CDR3 region has 14 residues. With 1 base removed from V and 5 bases from J, the gap between germline ends came to 12 bases. The CDR3 loop is CATSRGGVAHEQYV. The CDR3 bases are TGTGCCACCAGCAGAGGAGGAGTAGCCCACGAGCAGTACGTC.

Ten or more counts support this clonotype. J is TRBJ2-1 and V is TRBV5-5, with D unclear. The CDR3 loop spans 14 amino acids. Between the trimmed V and J ends, which lost 6 bases and 1 base, there was a span of 11 bases. The germline V gene has CDR1 SGHKS and CDR2 YYEKEE (reference sequence). The CDR3: CASTDMGSYNEQFF. CDR3 nucleotides: TGTGCCAGCACCGATATGGGGTCCTACAATGAGCAGTTCTTC.

The sample holds a few counts of this clonotype. The V and J genes are TRBV4-3 and TRBJ2-7; either TRBD1 or TRBD2 may fit D (6 bases each). The germline V gene encodes CDR1 LGHNA and CDR2 YSLEER. CDR3 length: 15 amino acids. The V end was cut by 1 base, the J end by 3 bases, with 13 bases between. CDR3 coding DNA: TGCGCCAGCAGCCAAGGTGTACAGGGACTCTACGAGCAGTACTTC. Its protein product is CASSQGVQGLYEQYF.